The next 8 T cell receptor beta chains were all read from a single sample in a study of Graves' ophthalmopathy and Graves' hyperthyroidism. TCR beta CDR3 regions were amplified from RNA transcripts. In the first round, RT-PCR was carried out with HTBI primers, and a multiplex PCR formed the second round. TCRdb used MiXCR to reprocess the multiplex PCR reads, holding one entry per CDR3 protein. The sample shows some 350,000 distinct CDR3 sequences, about 17% of them seen only once. The sequenced sample consisted of peripheral blood. The receptors stem from an adult woman with stable Graves' hyperthyroidism.

This clonotype was seen more than once but under ten times. The gene calls are TRBV7-8 and TRBJ1-1, with no clear D. V lost 5 bases and J lost 4, with 8 bases in between. This CDR3 has 12 residues. Germline CDR1 reads SGHVS; CDR2 reads FQNEAQ. The CDR3 region is CASSGVGTEAFF. Here the CDR3 DNA reads TGTGCCAGCAGCGGGGTGGGCACTGAAGCTTTCTTT.

This clonotype has ten or more counts. The chain is built from TRBV12-5 and TRBJ1-1; the match to TRBD1 covers 7 bases. CDR3 length: 22 amino acids. Trimming at V came to 0 bases and at J to 1 base, leaving 23 bases not matched to a gene. Germline CDR1 is LGHNT and CDR2 is FRNRAP. The DNA for the CDR3 is TGTGCTAGTGGTTTGGTACTTTTAGCTGGCTCCGCCCCGGACAGGTCGAACACTGAAGCTTTCTTT. Protein sequence: CASGLVLLAGSAPDRSNTEAFF. The complete variable domain, with remaining parts taken from reference TRBV12-5 and TRBJ1-1, reads DARVTQTPRHKVTEMGQEVTMRCQPILGHNTVFWYRQTMMQGLELLAYFRNRAPLDDSGMPKDRFSAEMPDATLATLKIQPSEPRDSAVYFCASGLVLLAGSAPDRSNTEAFFGQGTRLTVV.

This clonotype appeared many times. The rearrangement links TRBV28 to TRBJ1-1, with a possible D match to TRBD1 (6 bases). V was pared by 11 bases and J by 5 bases, with 18 bases between. The CDR3 sequence is 13 residues long. Germline V gene lookup returns CDR1 MDHEN and CDR2 SYDVKM. CDR3 coding DNA: TGTGCCTCTTGGCGGGGGGCGCATACTGAAGCTTTCTTT. The encoded protein is CASWRGAHTEAFF. Based on the CDR3 plus reference TRBV28 and TRBJ1-1, the full variable domain is DVKVTQSSRYLVKRTGEKVFLECVQDMDHENMFWYRQDPGLGLRLIYFSYDVKMKEKGDIPEGYSVSREKKERFSLILESASTNQTSMYLCASWRGAHTEAFFGQGTRLTVV.

This clonotype was counted ten times or more. This sequence joins TRBV6-1 and TRBJ2-7, with TRBD2 matching 13 bases. From germline, CDR1 is MNHNS and CDR2 SASEGT. The V gene end was trimmed by 4 bases and the J gene end by 4 bases; junction bases not matched to a gene: 4. The CDR3 sequence is 15 residues long. CDR3 loop: CASSGWTSGRYEQYF. CDR3 coding DNA: TGTGCCAGCAGTGGATGGACTAGCGGGAGATACGAGCAGTACTTC.

This clonotype occurred many times. This sequence joins TRBV6-1 and TRBJ2-2; 7 nucleotides agree with TRBD2. The CDR3 covers 14 residues. The germline V gene has CDR1 MNHNS and CDR2 SASEGT. After removal of 5 bases from V and 4 bases from J, the junction contained 4 bases not matched to a gene. CDR3 DNA: TGTGCCAGCAGTAGACTAGCAGCCACCGGGGAGCTGTTTTTT. This translates into CASSRLAATGELFF.

As for this clonotype: The final CDR3 position lacks the conserved phenylalanine or tryptophan, pointing to a likely read error. The V and J genes are TRBV2 and TRBJ1-5; D unresolved. V lost 4 bases and J 2 bases, leaving 9 bases between the germline ends. Germline CDR1 is SNHLY and CDR2 is FYNNEI. This CDR3 comprises 14 residues. CDR3 residues: CASSGPGGNQPQHL. The CDR3, as DNA: TGTGCCAGCAGTGGGCCAGGAGGCAATCAGCCCCAGCATCTT.

This clonotype was seen many times. The chain links TRBV7-2 to TRBJ2-5; tentatively, D is TRBD2 (5 bases). The germline V gene has CDR1 SGHTA and CDR2 FQGNSA. The germline V and J ends were trimmed by 6 bases and 3 bases, with 11 bases remaining between them. CDR3 length: 13 residues. The CDR3: CASRVHGEETQYF. DNA of the CDR3: TGTGCCAGCAGGGTACACGGGGAAGAGACCCAGTACTTC.

The J gene is TRBJ1-1, the V gene TRBV9; D is possibly TRBD1 (5 bases). This CDR3 is 15 amino acids long. Germline CDR1 SGDLS, CDR2 YYNGEE. V gave up 3 bases and J gave up 1 base, with 13 bases separating them. CDR3 nucleotides: TGTGCCAGCAGCGCCCGGTCCGGGGGGAACACTGAAGCTTTCTTT. It yields the protein CASSARSGGNTEAFF. The full variable domain, rest sourced from reference TRBV9 and TRBJ1-1, is DSGVTQTPKHLITATGQRVTLRCSPRSGDLSVYWYQQSLDQGLQFLIQYYNGEERAKGNILERFSAQQFPDLHSELNLSSLELGDSALYFCASSARSGGNTEAFFGQGTRLTVV.